A selection of T cell receptor beta chains follows, all from one sample in a study of blood T cells in healthy people across ages. Using its own MiXCR run on the 5' RACE reads, TCRdb lists one record per CDR3 protein. The sample has about 590,000 distinct CDR3 sequences, around 31% seen once. Sequences were obtained from blood. The receptors shown here come from a woman older than 75 in good health. CDR3s include the opening cysteine and the closing phenylalanine or tryptophan. Each record gives: D gene, V gene, J gene, clone size, CDR3 protein, CDR3 DNA. A D gene is named only where the DNA matches it firmly. Rows may omit the clone size; those that give it use once, few, many or a size class.

>NA|TRBV12-3/TRBV12-4|TRBJ2-3|NA
CASSSRGVPADTQYF
TGTGCCAGCAGTTCGCGGGGAGTCCCCGCAGATACGCAGTATTTT
>TRBD1|TRBV29-1|TRBJ2-5|NA
CSVTHGTGLVAETQYF
TGCAGCGTCACCCACGGGACAGGGCTGGTAGCGGAGACCCAGTACTTC
>TRBD1|TRBV18|TRBJ1-5|few
CASSPRVRTGGTEPQHF
TGTGCCAGCTCACCACGCGTCCGGACAGGGGGCACAGAGCCCCAGCATTTT
>NA|TRBV2|TRBJ2-7|few
CASSADGYEQYF
TGTGCCAGCAGTGCGGACGGTTACGAGCAGTACTTC
>TRBD1|TRBV5-1|TRBJ2-3|many
CASSGDSSDTQYF
TGCGCCAGCAGCGGGGACAGTTCAGATACGCAGTATTTT
>NA|TRBV28|TRBJ1-1|few
CASGQQGSTLEAFF
TGTGCCAGCGGTCAACAGGGATCAACCCTTGAAGCTTTCTTT
>NA|TRBV7-9|TRBJ2-1|NA
CASSLMAGAPGDEQFF
TGTGCCAGCAGCTTAATGGCAGGGGCCCCCGGGGATGAGCAGTTTTTC
>NA|TRBV28|TRBJ1-6|few
CASTPVALGNSPLHF
TGTGCCAGCACCCCAGTCGCGCTGGGAAATTCACCCCTCCACTTT
>NA|TRBV5-1|TRBJ2-2|few
CASSLGLGGTGELFF
TGCGCCAGCAGCTTGGGACTAGGAGGCACCGGGGAGCTGTTTTTT
>NA|TRBV2|TRBJ1-2|few
CAKEGGSRGYTF
TGTGCCAAGGAGGGAGGGAGCCGTGGCTACACCTTC
>NA|TRBV30|TRBJ1-1|NA
CAWAPIGNTEAFF
TGTGCCTGGGCTCCGATAGGGAACACTGAAGCTTTCTTT
>NA|TRBV15|TRBJ1-2|few
CATSMGTRGSRYTF
TGTGCCACCAGCATGGGGACGCGGGGGAGTCGCTACACCTTC
>NA|TRBV5-1|TRBJ2-5|many
CASSSWRTEETQYF
TGCGCCAGCAGCTCCTGGCGGACAGAAGAGACCCAGTACTTC
>NA|TRBV12-3/TRBV12-4|TRBJ1-1|many
CASSLRENTEAFF
TGTGCCAGCAGTTTGCGAGAGAACACTGAAGCTTTCTTT
>TRBD2|TRBV5-6|TRBJ2-3|NA
CASSPPLMTSGGLGVTDTQYF
TGTGCCAGCAGCCCCCCCCTGATGACTAGCGGGGGATTGGGGGTCACAGATACGCAGTATTTT
>NA|TRBV19|TRBJ1-2|NA
CASSIKENSGYTF
TGTGCCAGTAGTATAAAGGAGAATTCTGGCTACACCTTC
>NA|TRBV6-2/TRBV6-3|TRBJ1-5|many
CASRQTLNQPQHF
TGTGCCAGCAGACAAACCTTAAATCAGCCCCAGCATTTT
>NA|TRBV5-1|TRBJ1-1|NA
CASSLRGDRNTEAFF
TGCGCCAGCAGCTTAAGAGGAGATCGGAACACTGAAGCTTTCTTT
>TRBD1|TRBV5-1|TRBJ2-1|NA
CASSIMDRGTGNKQFF
TGCGCCAGCAGCATAATGGACAGGGGGACCGGGAATAAGCAGTTCTTC
>NA|TRBV6-1|TRBJ1-5|NA
CASSRAGSNQPQHF
TGTGCCAGCAGTAGGGCGGGTAGCAATCAGCCCCAGCATTTT
>NA|TRBV6-5|TRBJ2-7|NA
CASSYGDTYYEQYF
TGTGCCAGCAGTTACGGGGACACCTACTACGAGCAGTACTTC
>NA|TRBV4-3|TRBJ1-2|many
CASSQAGVGYTF
TGCGCCAGCAGCCAAGCGGGGGTCGGCTACACCTTC
>NA|TRBV7-9|TRBJ2-2|NA
CASSLRSPNTGELFF
TGTGCCAGCAGCCTTAGGTCCCCGAACACCGGGGAGCTGTTTTTT
>NA|TRBV7-2|TRBJ1-1|many
CASSLLPRDTEAFF
TGTGCCAGCAGCTTACTTCCCAGGGACACTGAAGCTTTCTTT
>TRBD1|TRBV5-1|TRBJ2-2|NA
CASSLLGQGTNTGELFF
TGCGCCAGCAGCCTACTGGGACAGGGGACTAACACCGGGGAGCTGTTTTTT
>NA|TRBV6-6|TRBJ2-1|many
CASNPTRGGETNEQFF
TGTGCCAGCAACCCAACCAGGGGCGGGGAGACAAATGAGCAGTTCTTC
>TRBD1|TRBV7-8|TRBJ1-5|few
CASSATGTGTNQPQHF
TGTGCCAGCAGCGCTACCGGGACAGGGACTAATCAGCCCCAGCATTTT
>TRBD2|TRBV20-1|TRBJ2-7|NA
CSADSGGAQYF
TGCAGTGCGGACAGCGGGGGGGCCCAGTACTTC
>TRBD2|TRBV5-1|TRBJ2-7|NA
CASSLDAGGPQEQYF
TGCGCCAGCAGCTTGGATGCGGGAGGGCCGCAGGAGCAGTACTTC
>TRBD1|TRBV11-2|TRBJ1-3|NA
CASSFRTGNSGNTIYF
TGTGCCAGCAGCTTCCGGACAGGGAACTCTGGAAACACCATATATTTT
>TRBD1|TRBV5-1|TRBJ2-7|few
CASSLRTGKDSYEQYF
TGCGCCAGCAGCTTAAGGACAGGCAAGGACTCCTACGAGCAGTACTTC
>NA|TRBV7-9|TRBJ2-5|many
CASSLLWDREETQYF
TGTGCCAGCAGCTTACTCTGGGACCGGGAAGAGACCCAGTACTTC
>TRBD1|TRBV4-1|TRBJ2-1|many
CASSQGDRKNEQFF
TGCGCCAGCAGCCAAGGGGACAGAAAGAATGAGCAGTTCTTC
>NA|TRBV9|TRBJ1-2|many
CASSVGHDFGYTF
TGTGCCAGCAGCGTAGGCCACGATTTTGGCTACACCTTC
>TRBD1|TRBV28|TRBJ1-1|NA
CASSPPQGGNTEAFF
TGTGCCAGCAGTCCTCCACAGGGGGGAAACACTGAAGCTTTCTTT
>NA|TRBV12-3/TRBV12-4|TRBJ2-5|many
CASSLGLRGGETQYF
TGTGCCAGCAGTTTAGGGCTGCGGGGTGGAGAGACCCAGTACTTC
>NA|TRBV12-3/TRBV12-4|TRBJ1-2|many
CASSFGGTGGYTF
TGTGCCAGCAGTTTCGGCGGAACAGGAGGCTACACCTTC
>TRBD1|TRBV7-2|TRBJ1-2|NA
CASSLHRGSNYGYTF
TGTGCCAGCAGCCTACACAGGGGTTCAAACTATGGCTACACCTTC
>NA|TRBV2|TRBJ1-1|few
CASARTTGSNTEAFF
TGTGCCAGCGCAAGAACGACAGGATCGAACACTGAAGCTTTCTTT
>NA|TRBV6-5|TRBJ1-2|few
CSGGGDLVRYTF
TGTTCGGGGGGAGGGGACCTTGTACGCTACACCTTC
>NA|TRBV5-1|TRBJ2-7|many
CASSAGPQLTYEQYF
TGCGCCAGCAGCGCGGGGCCCCAACTTACCTACGAGCAGTACTTC
>NA|TRBV5-1|TRBJ2-1|NA
CVSSLAAGEQFF
TGCGTCAGCAGCTTGGCGGCAGGGGAGCAGTTCTTC
>NA|TRBV30|TRBJ1-1|NA
CAWSVRMGGEAFF
TGTGCCTGGAGTGTACGGATGGGGGGTGAAGCTTTCTTT
>NA|TRBV5-1|TRBJ1-5|NA
CASSPLGGQVFSNQPQHF
TGCGCCAGCAGCCCCCTGGGAGGGCAAGTGTTCAGCAATCAGCCCCAGCATTTT
>NA|TRBV11-1|TRBJ2-5|once
CASSFKVSYERYF
TGTGCCAGCAGCTTTAAGGTCTCCTACGAGCGGTACTTC
>NA|TRBV6-6|TRBJ2-7|NA
CASVQSGSGDEQYF
TGTGCCAGCGTACAGAGTGGATCCGGGGACGAGCAGTACTTC
>NA|TRBV6-5|TRBJ2-7|few
CASGSPFKGDEQYF
TGTGCCAGCGGGAGTCCTTTTAAGGGGGACGAGCAGTACTTC
>NA|TRBV12-3/TRBV12-4|TRBJ1-4|NA
CASSLRSGRNNEKRFF
TGTGCCAGCAGTTTACGATCCGGGAGGAATAATGAAAAACGGTTTTTT
>NA|TRBV20-1|TRBJ1-2|few
CSARARIYGYTF
TGCAGTGCTAGAGCCAGGATCTATGGCTACACCTTC
>TRBD1|TRBV18|TRBJ2-7|NA
CASSPGQGSYEQDF
TGTGCCAGCTCACCCGGACAGGGGTCCTACGAGCAGGACTTC
>NA|TRBV3-1|TRBJ2-7|NA
CASSHPLYF
TGTGCCAGCAGCCATCCGCTGTACTTC
>TRBD1|TRBV5-1|TRBJ2-4|many
CASSLDAGTGVDIQYF
TGCGCCAGCAGCCTGGATGCCGGGACAGGGGTTGACATTCAGTACTTC
>NA|TRBV11-2|TRBJ2-2|few
CASSLDTGFGGELFF
TGTGCCAGCAGCTTAGACACAGGGTTCGGCGGGGAGCTGTTTTTT
>NA|TRBV6-1|TRBJ1-2|many
CASSVLGARYGYTF
TGTGCCAGCAGCGTCCTGGGGGCTCGGTATGGCTACACCTTC
>TRBD1|TRBV3-1|TRBJ2-5|many
CASSQIDRGQETQYF
TGTGCCAGCAGCCAGATCGACAGGGGACAAGAGACCCAGTACTTC
>TRBD1|TRBV30|TRBJ1-6|NA
CAWSGGQGFSSYNSPLHF
TGTGCCTGGAGTGGGGGACAGGGTTTTAGCTCCTATAATTCACCCCTCCACTTT
>TRBD2|TRBV7-8|TRBJ2-3|NA
CASSLPSGLRATQYF
TGTGCCAGCAGCTTACCTAGCGGCTTGAGAGCTACGCAGTATTTT
>NA|TRBV5-1|TRBJ1-1|NA
CASSRDGREAFF
TGCGCCAGCAGCAGGGACGGCAGGGAAGCTTTCTTT
>NA|TRBV27|TRBJ1-6|NA
CASSLSKEGGWGSPLHF
TGTGCCAGCAGTTTATCGAAGGAGGGGGGTTGGGGTTCACCCCTCCACTTT
>TRBD1|TRBV2|TRBJ2-7|few
CASSQILPTGGSEQYF
TGTGCCAGCAGCCAAATACTCCCGACAGGGGGGAGCGAGCAGTACTTC